This record looks at one T cell receptor beta chain sequence and its context. What antigen it recognizes has not been identified. Nothing much larger sits one base from this clone, and base qualities are not available. V is pruned by 6 bases and J by 6 bases, leaving 10 bases of the junction without a gene match. The CDR3 holds 15 amino acids from the cysteine to the phenylalanine. Only the CDR3 DNA stays, 45 bases, in frame from base 1. Sequences MDHEN (CDR1) and SYDVKM (CDR2) are obtained from the germline V gene. This sample was taken from a study of vaccination and CD4 T cells after COVID-19 (dated by TCRdb to the early 2020s). Concerning the study at large: Every convalescent patient had a positive nasal swab PCR test for SARS-CoV-2, with mild disease in roughly 10 patients and severe disease in one. In under 13 COVID-19 convalescent patients and a few infection-naive healthy vaccine recipients, researchers compared the spike-specific CD4+ TCR repertoire from before mRNA vaccination with the repertoire from after. Control cultures received a CEFX viral epitope pool as the positive control, an HIV-1 Nef peptide pool as the negative control, or no peptide. The time from the second vaccine dose to post-vaccine blood sampling had a median of roughly 70 days and ranged from about 14 to 250 days. Post-COVID blood samples were collected from convalescent patients a median of roughly 100 days after diagnosis, with a range of about 35 to 161 days. Culture stimuli were overlapping spike peptide pools from SARS-CoV-2 and from the common cold coronaviruses HCoV-NL63, HCoV-OC43 and HCoV-229E. The convalescent cohort included six males and four females, with two Hispanic individuals, seven Caucasians, two Asians and one multiracial person. Each participant got two doses of either the Pfizer-BioNTech BNT162b2 vaccine (n=8) or the Moderna mRNA-1273 vaccine (n=2).

Sample treatment or condition, as interpreted from the label and publication: roughly nine-day PBMC culture with coronavirus spike peptide pools or control peptides (ViraFEST assay). To expand antigen-specific T cells with peptide pools and then pick out the expanded clonotypes through TCR sequencing, the study relied on the ViraFEST assay. The convalescent patients' positive SARS-CoV-2 PCR tests fell between March and December 2020, which was before the Alpha, Beta and Delta variants emerged in the United States. Each well held approximately 2 million PBMCs cultured in IMDM containing approximately 5% human AB serum and 10 IU/ml IL-2, with 8 to 10 ug/ml peptide pools added. On days 3 and 7, half of the culture medium was replaced with fresh IL-2-containing medium. After 10 days of culture, CD4+ T cells were isolated by negative selection with the EasySep CD4+ T cell isolation kit. Ficoll-Paque Plus gradient centrifugation was used to isolate PBMCs from whole blood, and the isolated PBMCs were then either used fresh or cryopreserved at -140C. Triplicate wells were generally used for each culture condition.

Preparation of the library involved PCR. DNA from cultured CD4+ T cells was subjected to TCR sequencing with the Oncomine TCR Beta short-read assay at the Johns Hopkins FTIC core. The QIAamp micro DNA kit was used to extract genomic DNA from the cultured CD4+ T cells. Oncomine TCR Beta libraries from cultured CD4+ T cells were pooled with unique dual indexes and sequenced on an Illumina iSeq 100. The study's own analysis went as follows. Non-productive sequences were removed, and CDR3s that did not start with C, did not end with F or W, or were shorter than 7 amino acids were discarded. Antigen-specific clonotypes were identified using the MANAFEST web application through comparison of peptide-stimulated wells with reference and other culture wells. To be called positive, a clone needed an FDR below 0.05, an odds ratio above 5, and a productive frequency above 0.1% in at least two of three replicate wells. Clonotypes that were significantly expanded in both SARS-CoV-2 spike wells and at least one common cold coronavirus spike condition were defined as cross-reactive. CDR3 homology was assessed with Levenshtein distances (stringdist) and unrooted phylogenetic trees (ape) in R version 3.6.1. TCRdb trimmed public reads at Q25 via fastp, called clones via MiXCR and kept in-frame beta chains. Entries that share a CDR3 protein sequence are merged under the most common genes and DNA. The V and J calls follow TCRdb's processing rather than the paper's. The sample table holds some 16,000 distinct CDR3 sequences, of which about 43% were seen once. The top ten constitute approximately 7% of the sample.

Results the study describes overall, beyond this receptor: Among convalescent patients, a median about 86% of the SARS-CoV-2-reactive clones seen after vaccination appeared only after vaccination, which suggests priming specific to the vaccine. The study included relatively few convalescent patients and did not analyze early timepoints after natural infection. An increase in the median number of SARS-CoV-2-reactive clonotypes from 20 to 25 after infection to roughly 36 after vaccination was observed, but the change was not found to be significant. In convalescent patients, nearly all vaccine-specific clones (304 of 307) were found to be mono-reactive for SARS-CoV-2 spike rather than cross-reactive with common cold coronaviruses.

The input for sequencing was CD4+ T cells from blood, cultured in vitro, taken after SARS-CoV-2 vaccination. This TCR was sampled from a human donor who had recovered from COVID-19. Recombination joined TRBV28 with TRBJ2-1; 8 junctional bases match TRBD1. The bases are TGTGCCAGCAGCCCGGCCAGGGGGCATGGCAATGAGCAGTTCTTC. It codes for CASSPARGHGNEQFF.